The 8 T cell receptor beta chains presented below share a single source sample, sequenced in a study. TCRdb re-called the 5' RACE reads through MiXCR, storing one row per CDR3 protein. The table includes about 42,000 distinct CDR3 sequences, approximately 22% detected once. Cells sorted as Tregs were CD4+, CD25+ and CD127-/low. Sequenced input: Tregs sorted from blood. The receptors here all came from a female donor with breast cancer.

With respect to this clonotype: A much larger clone lies one base from this, so it may be a read error. V and J are TRBV7-9 and TRBJ1-1, with D hard to call. The germline V gene has CDR1 SEHNR and CDR2 FQNEAQ (reference sequence). V was pared by 8 bases and J by 0 bases, with 13 bases between. This CDR3 is 14 amino acids long. The CDR3 region has the DNA TGTGCCAGCGGCCGAACTCAGTTGAACACTGAAGCTTTCTTT. Its translation is CASGRTQLNTEAFF.

This clonotype was counted only a few times. The chain uses TRBV7-9 and TRBJ1-1, with D hard to call. The V gene lost 1 base and the J gene lost 3 bases, with 9 bases spanning the gap. Germline V lookup: CDR1 SEHNR, CDR2 FQNEAQ (reference sequence). The CDR3 covers 14 residues. The CDR3 DNA follows: TGTGCCAGCAGCTTAGAGGGTCGGTACACTGAAGCTTTCTTT. Protein: CASSLEGRYTEAFF. Looking up the rest from reference TRBV7-9 and TRBJ1-1 gives the full variable domain: DTGVSQNPRHKITKRGQNVTFRCDPISEHNRLYWYRQTLGQGPEFLTYFQNEAQLEKSRLLSDRFSAERPKGSFSTLEIQRTEQGDSAMYLCASSLEGRYTEAFFGQGTRLTVV.

This clonotype came up a few times. This rearrangement joins TRBV9 to TRBJ2-3; TRBD2 might be the D (6 bases). Germline-derived CDR1 and CDR2 are SGDLS and YYNGEE. V was clipped by 0 bases and J by 6 bases, with 14 bases between them. The length of the CDR3 is 15 residues. The CDR3 region is CASSVVGGGHDTQYF. The DNA of the CDR3 is TGTGCCAGCAGCGTAGTGGGGGGAGGTCACGATACGCAGTATTTT.

The chain links TRBV4-1 to TRBJ2-5, with a weak D call TRBD2 (6 bases). CDR3 length: 14 residues. Trimming pared 4 bases from V and 3 bases from J, leaving 12 bases between. Germline V gene data show CDR1 as MGHRA and CDR2 as YSYEKL. CDR3 loop: CASSPRPGEETQYF. CDR3 DNA sequence: TGCGCCAGCAGCCCACGACCGGGAGAAGAGACCCAGTACTTC.

Of note for this clonotype: A read error is possible here, since a much larger clone lies one base away. The genes are TRBV4-1 and TRBJ1-4, with 9 bases identical to TRBD1. The CDR3 has 15 amino acids. Germline V gene lookup returns CDR1 MGHRA and CDR2 YSYEKL. The CDR3 here is CACSPGTGYNEKLFF. The CDR3 DNA is TGCGCCTGCAGCCCGGGGACAGGGTATAATGAAAAACTGTTTTTT.

The chain links TRBV20-1 to TRBJ2-3; maybe TRBD2 (7 bases). CDR1 is DFQATT, CDR2 SNEGSKA, per germline (reference sequence). V gave up 0 bases and J gave up 2 bases, with 15 bases separating them. The CDR3 totals 16 residues. CDR3 nucleotide sequence: TGCAGTGCTAGAGACCCGGGGGGCGGGAACACAGATACGCAGTATTTT. It is translated as CSARDPGGGNTDTQYF.

The chain carries TRBV5-4 and TRBJ2-7; a weak D match, TRBD2 (6 bases). CDR1 and CDR2 from the germline V gene are SGHNT and YYREEE (reference sequence). V was pared by 1 base and J by 5 bases, with 7 bases between. CDR3 size: 12 residues. Written as DNA, the CDR3 is TGTGCCAGCAGCTTGACGGGAGACGAGCAGTACTTC. Its protein product is CASSLTGDEQYF.

This clonotype was detected many times. The chain joins TRBV29-1 to TRBJ2-3, with a tentative D call TRBD1 (7 bases). Trimming took off 5 bases at V and 5 bases at J, with 14 bases between the two ends. In germline, CDR1 is SQVTM, CDR2 ANQGSEA. The CDR3 consists of 13 residues. CDR3 sequence reads: CSVRRGQGDTQYF. As DNA, the CDR3 is TGCAGCGTTAGGAGGGGGCAAGGAGATACGCAGTATTTT.